This TCR beta chain was profiled in a study of vaccination and CD4 T cells after COVID-19. About the study: The BNT162b2 or mRNA-1273 vaccine was given to participants in two doses. Overlapping spike peptides of SARS-CoV-2, HCoV-NL63, HCoV-OC43 and HCoV-229E were used, and cells were stimulated with them.

A few counts support this clonotype. Its target is unknown. Looked up from germline, CDR1 is MNHEY and CDR2 is SVGAGI. Unmatched junction bases numbered 7, after V lost 2 bases and J lost 4 bases. CDR3 length: 15 amino acids. The Oncomine TCR Beta short-read assay was what sequenced the DNA obtained from cultured CD4+ T cells. TCRdb called the PCR reads again in MiXCR, with one record for every CDR3 protein. The table includes some 10,000 distinct CDR3 sequences, 60% to 75% detected once. As for treatment: roughly 10-day PBMC culture with coronavirus spike peptide pools or control peptides (ViraFEST assay).

Material for sequencing was CD4+ T cells from blood, cultured in vitro. The receptor was derived from a human donor who had recovered from COVID-19. The chain uses TRBV6-5 and TRBJ2-7; 8 nucleotides match TRBD2. The CDR3 spells CASSYAAGGKYEQYF. The CDR3 nucleotides are TGTGCCAGCAGTTACGCGGCGGGGGGAAAGTACGAGCAGTACTTC.